Listed here are 7 T cell receptor beta chains from one sample, sequenced in a study of regulatory T cells in long-lasting Graves disease. Time point described: persistent/refractory GD, antithyroid drugs over 5 years with positive TRAb. Following extraction of RNA from PBMCs, that RNA was used to make the TCR library. According to the study, TCR beta libraries were built with iRepertoire HTBI primers and CDR3-region Arm-PCR. TCRdb fed the multiplex PCR reads into MiXCR, producing one record per CDR3 protein. Of 350,000 to 500,000 distinct CDR3 sequences listed, under 25% are singletons. The starting material was peripheral blood mononuclear cells (PBMCs), obtained when the disease was refractory, from a patient treated with antithyroid drugs. The receptors here all came from a female donor with Graves disease.

In its sample, this clonotype was seen a few times. The rearrangement joins TRBV30 to TRBJ2-7, with TRBD2 as a possible D gene (5 bases). The CDR3 is 12 residues long. V shed 5 bases and J shed 0 bases, with 8 bases lying between them. Germline CDR1 is GTSNPN and CDR2 is SVGIG (reference sequence). The CDR3 bases are TGTGCCTGGGGACTGAGCTCCTACGAGCAGTACTTC. It is translated as CAWGLSSYEQYF.

This clonotype was picked up a small number of times. This sequence joins TRBV4-1 and TRBJ2-6, with D perhaps given as TRBD1 or TRBD2 (5 bases each). V was shortened by 1 base and J by 6 bases, with 22 bases between the two germline ends. CDR1 and CDR2 (germline): MGHRA, YSYEKL. The CDR3 runs 19 residues. DNA of the CDR3: TGCGCCAGCAGCCAAGGCTCGGGACGGTCCCGTTTGGAGGCCAACGTCCTGACTTTC. This encodes CASSQGSGRSRLEANVLTF.

This clonotype was seen at least ten times. The CDR3 DNA sequence: TGTGCCAGCAGCTTAGCGCAGGGGACTATACAAGAGACCCAGTACTTC. Translated, it gives CASSLAQGTIQETQYF. The V call is TRBV7-9, the J call TRBJ2-5, with D perhaps matching TRBD2 (7 bases). This CDR3 is 16 amino acids long. The V gene's germline CDR1 is SEHNR and CDR2 FQNEAQ (reference sequence). The V end lost 0 bases, the J end lost 2 bases, and 13 bases lay between the germline ends.

Points on this clonotype: A read error may produce the germline difference seen at one junction end. The chain carries TRBV5-1 and TRBJ2-2; D gene unclear. Looked up from germline, CDR1 is SGHRS and CDR2 is YFSETQ. The CDR3 is made up of 15 amino acids. The CDR3 coding sequence is TGTGCCAGCAGAGAGCCGGGCGCCCACCCCGGGGAGCTGTTTTTT. Its protein is CASREPGAHPGELFF.

This clonotype was picked up many times. The chain's CDR3 is CASSPTVNTGELFF. The CDR3 DNA reads TGTGCCAGCAGTCCCACAGTGAACACCGGGGAGCTGTTTTTT. This chain links TRBV2 with TRBJ2-2; no firm D call. The germline V gene encodes CDR1 SNHLY and CDR2 FYNNEI. V lost 5 bases, J lost 1 base, and 8 bases lay in between. The CDR3 runs to 14 residues.

This chain connects TRBV6-5 to TRBJ2-3; D not resolved. The CDR3 covers 14 residues. With 1 base removed from V and 1 base from J, the gap between germline ends came to 6 bases. Germline V gene lookup returns CDR1 MNHEY and CDR2 SVGAGI. The CDR3 is CASSYFAGTDTQYF. CDR3 DNA: TGTGCCAGCAGTTACTTTGCTGGCACAGATACGCAGTATTTT.

V gene TRBV27 combines with J gene TRBJ1-5; a weak D match, TRBD1 (6 bases). This CDR3 has 14 amino acids. Deletions cut 4 bases from V and 2 bases from J, with 9 bases between. CDR1 MNHEY and CDR2 SMNVEV come from the germline V gene (reference sequence). The CDR3 DNA reads TGTGCCAGCAGTTCACAGGGTCGCAATCAGCCCCAGCATTTT. It specifies CASSSQGRNQPQHF.